Below are 26 T cell receptor beta chains sequenced from a single sample in a study of OX40 agonist ivuxolimab in advanced cancers. Profiling relied on immunoSEQ multiplex PCR, and the TCRdb table lists in-frame clones only, not all of them. Found here are some 60,000 clones, around 84% of them singletons; the top ten hold 25% to 35%. This specimen consisted of CD4+ or CD8+ T cells sorted from blood, obtained in a trial of the OX40 agonist ivuxolimab. The receptors were sampled from an adult with an advanced solid tumor such as melanoma, head and neck, liver or kidney cancer.

J is TRBJ2-7 and V is TRBV7-9; 12 nucleotides agree with TRBD2. Germline CDR1 SEHNR, CDR2 FQNEAQ (reference sequence). The CDR3 length is 14 residues. With 0 bases clipped from V and 8 bases from J, the junction kept 2 bases outside the gene matches. For the CDR3, the DNA is TGTGCCAGCAGCTTAGCGCTAGCGGGAGGGCAGCAGTACTTC. Translating gives CASSLALAGGQQYF.

This clone has only a few counts. This chain joins TRBV10-3 and TRBJ2-5, with 7 bases identical to TRBD1. Germline V gene data show CDR1 as ENHRY and CDR2 as SYGVKD. This CDR3 is built from 12 residues. Unmatched junction bases numbered 3, after V lost 9 bases and J lost 2 bases. CDR3 sequence: CAIRQGQETQYF. The CDR3 DNA sequence: TGTGCCATAAGACAGGGTCAAGAGACCCAGTACTTC.

The genes are TRBV1 and TRBJ2-5; the table's D call TRBD1 went unverified against the DNA. TRBV1 constitutes a pseudogene. The CDR3 extends over 17 amino acids. This CDR3 is CTSSQGGPGLAPETQYF. The CDR3 nucleotides are TGCACCAGCAGCCAAGGGGGGCCCGGGCTAGCTCCAGAGACCCAGTACTTC.

The rearrangement links TRBV12-5 to TRBJ1-5; D possibly corresponds to TRBD1 (6 bases). This CDR3 spans 17 amino acids. V gave up 1 base and J gave up 0 bases, with 13 bases separating them. The germline gives CDR1 LGHNT, CDR2 FRNRAP. The CDR3 DNA follows: TGTGCTAGTGGTTTGGATACAGGGACCTATAGCAATCAGCCCCAGCATTTT. Residues: CASGLDTGTYSNQPQHF. The full variable domain, in which reference TRBV12-5 and TRBJ1-5 provide the parts outside the CDR3, is DARVTQTPRHKVTEMGQEVTMRCQPILGHNTVFWYRQTMMQGLELLAYFRNRAPLDDSGMPKDRFSAEMPDATLATLKIQPSEPRDSAVYFCASGLDTGTYSNQPQHFGDGTRLSIL.

This clone showed up just a few times. The rearrangement joins TRBV2 to TRBJ2-3; no reliable D call. This CDR3 contains 12 residues. Germline V gene sequence: CDR1 SNHLY, CDR2 FYNNEI. The V and J ends lost 4 bases and 1 base respectively, with 3 bases between them. CDR3 sequence reads: CASSAGTDTQYF. In DNA, the CDR3 is TGTGCCAGCAGTGCTGGCACAGATACGCAGTATTTT.

This clone occurred once. The genes are TRBV5-1 and TRBJ1-1; D remains ambiguous. CDR1 is SGHRS, CDR2 YFSETQ, per germline. V was trimmed by 0 bases and J by 2 bases, leaving 23 bases between them. This CDR3 has 19 amino acids. The CDR3 nucleotides are TGCGCCAGCAGCTTGGATAAGGGTGGAGACACGCTGGGAAACACTGAAGCTTTCTTT. It is translated as CASSLDKGGDTLGNTEAFF. The variable domain in full, with the rest retrieved from reference TRBV5-1 and TRBJ1-1, is KAGVTQTPRYLIKTRGQQVTLSCSPISGHRSVSWYQQTPGQGLQFLFEYFSETQRNKGNFPGRFSGRQFSNSRSEMNVSTLELGDSALYLCASSLDKGGDTLGNTEAFFGQGTRLTVV.

The chain recombines TRBV27 with TRBJ1-6; 8 nucleotides line up with TRBD1. This CDR3 has 16 amino acids. After removal of 4 bases from V and 10 bases from J, the junction contained 12 bases not matched to a gene. In germline, CDR1 is MNHEY, CDR2 SMNVEV (reference sequence). In DNA form, the CDR3 reads TGTGCCAGCAGTTCTACCCGGACAGGGATAGGGTCACCCCTCCACTTT. This encodes CASSSTRTGIGSPLHF.

The chain joins TRBV2 to TRBJ1-2, with D hard to call. The germline V and J ends were trimmed by 1 base and 5 bases, with 20 bases remaining between them. The CDR3 length is 17 residues. Germline CDR1 reads SNHLY; CDR2 reads FYNNEI. The CDR3 DNA is TGTGCCAGCAGTGAAGTCGGGTTGCGTCTGCCTCCTTATGGCTACACCTTC. It specifies CASSEVGLRLPPYGYTF.

This clone was found a few times. The rearrangement uses TRBV27 and TRBJ1-2; 7 nucleotides match TRBD1. Trimming took 6 bases from V and 3 from J; bases not matched to a gene: 10. The CDR3 is made up of 15 amino acids. Germline V gene lookup returns CDR1 MNHEY and CDR2 SMNVEV (reference sequence). The CDR3 region has the DNA TGTGCCAGCAGAAAAAGAGCAGGGGGTGACTATGGCTACACCTTC. Encoded protein: CASRKRAGGDYGYTF.

This clone was seen more than once but under ten times. V is TRBV7-2 and J is TRBJ1-1, with D unresolved. Germline CDR1 SGHTA, CDR2 FQGNSA. The V and J ends lost 2 bases and 5 bases respectively, with 9 bases between them. The CDR3 spans 13 residues. CDR3 residues: CASSLLGVTEAFF. The CDR3 DNA reads as TGTGCCAGCAGCTTACTTGGGGTTACTGAAGCTTTCTTT. Full variable domain (outside the CDR3, taken from reference TRBV7-2 and TRBJ1-1): GAGVSQSPSNKVTEKGKDVELRCDPISGHTALYWYRQSLGQGLEFLIYFQGNSAPDKSGLPSDRFSAERTGGSVSTLTIQRTQQEDSAVYLCASSLLGVTEAFFGQGTRLTVV.

This CDR3 is CASSLDRANEQFF. The CDR3 DNA follows: TGTGCCAGCAGCTTAGACAGGGCTAATGAGCAGTTCTTC. This rearrangement joins TRBV7-8 to TRBJ2-1; weak D call: TRBD1 (6 bases). CDR1 and CDR2 from the germline V gene are SGHVS and FQNEAQ. V lost 1 base and J lost 7, with 8 bases in between. This CDR3 has 13 amino acids. Based on the CDR3 plus reference TRBV7-8 and TRBJ2-1, the full variable domain is GAGVSQSPRYKVAKRGQDVALRCDPISGHVSLFWYQQALGQGPEFLTYFQNEAQLDKSGLPSDRFFAERPEGSVSTLKIQRTQQEDSAVYLCASSLDRANEQFFGPGTRLTVL.

The chain combines TRBV19 with TRBJ2-5, with D possibly being TRBD1 (6 bases). Germline CDR1 reads LNHDA; CDR2 reads SQIVND (reference sequence). The CDR3 loop spans 15 amino acids. Trimming left V 7 bases short and J 2 bases short, with 17 bases between. The CDR3 DNA reads TGTGCCAGTACACAACAGGGAGTAGGACAAGAGACCCAGTACTTC. This codes for CASTQQGVGQETQYF.

The chain has TRBV30 and TRBJ1-2, with D perhaps TRBD1 (6 bases). The CDR3 runs to 18 residues. Trimming cost V 4 bases and J 7 bases, with 31 bases left between them. The germline gives CDR1 GTSNPN, CDR2 SVGIG (reference sequence). Here the CDR3 DNA reads TGTGCCTGGACCATGGGACACATCTTGGGCACGTCCCAGGGTGGCTACACCTTC. Translated, it gives CAWTMGHILGTSQGGYTF.

The sample holds one count of this clone. The rearrangement joins TRBV18 to TRBJ2-1; the D is unclear. The CDR3 has 12 amino acids. V lost 4 bases to trimming and J lost 7 bases, with 8 bases between them. The germline V gene has CDR1 KGHSH and CDR2 LQKENI. The CDR3 DNA reads TGTGCCAGCTCACTATCTGGGAATGAGCAGTTCTTC. It translates to CASSLSGNEQFF.

CDR3 nucleotide sequence: TGTGCCTGGAGTGCCGACAGGGGCGGTGATCAGCCCCAGCATTTT. Translation: CAWSADRGGDQPQHF. J is TRBJ1-5 and V is TRBV30; 8 nucleotides align to TRBD1. Germline trimming cut 1 base from V and 5 bases from J; bases unmatched to any gene: 7. The CDR3 runs to 15 residues. The V gene's germline CDR1 is GTSNPN and CDR2 SVGIG (reference sequence).

J is TRBJ1-3 and V is TRBV5-8, with D maybe TRBD1 (6 bases). The CDR3 is 15 residues long. Germline V gene data show CDR1 as SGHTS and CDR2 as YDEGEE. V gave up 4 bases and J gave up 0 bases, with 11 bases separating them. DNA for the CDR3: TGTGCCAGCAGCCGCGGGACACACTCTGGAAACACCATATATTTT. Translated: CASSRGTHSGNTIYF.

This sequence joins TRBV5-5 and TRBJ1-3, with a possible D match to TRBD1 (5 bases). CDR3 length equals 15 residues. In germline, CDR1 is SGHKS, CDR2 YYEKEE (reference sequence). Trimming took 3 bases from V and 0 from J, leaving 10 bases between them. CDR3 sequence reads: CASSYQGYSGNTIYF. CDR3 sequence (DNA): TGTGCCAGCAGCTACCAGGGCTACTCTGGAAACACCATATATTTT.

This clone was observed a single time. The V call is TRBV15, the J call TRBJ1-6; D call uncertain. Trimming shortened V by 0 bases and J by 0 bases, and 12 bases separated the two germline ends. Germline CDR1 LNHNV, CDR2 YYDKDF (reference sequence). The CDR3 has 18 amino acids. The CDR3 region is CATSRDMGASSYNSPLHF. CDR3 DNA sequence: TGTGCCACCAGCAGAGATATGGGAGCCAGCTCCTATAATTCACCCCTCCACTTT.

The V call is TRBV4-1, the J call TRBJ2-1; 12 bases line up with TRBD2. Germline V lookup: CDR1 MGHRA, CDR2 YSYEKL. V lost 5 bases to trimming and J lost 3 bases; unmatched junction nucleotides: 5. The CDR3 is 16 amino acids. CDR3 residues: CASSTPSGRGYNEQFF. The CDR3 region has the DNA TGCGCCAGCAGCACCCCTAGCGGGAGGGGCTACAATGAGCAGTTCTTC.

The chain is built from TRBV18 and TRBJ2-1; 11 positions match TRBD2. V was pared by 3 bases and J by 8 bases, with 9 bases of the junction left unmatched. Germline V gives CDR1 KGHSH, CDR2 LQKENI. The CDR3 contains 16 residues. The CDR3 reads CASSPETSGETYEQFF. CDR3 coding DNA: TGTGCCAGCTCACCGGAGACTAGCGGGGAGACATATGAGCAGTTCTTC. The variable domain in full, completed from reference TRBV18 and TRBJ2-1, reads NAGVMQNPRHLVRRRGQEARLRCSPMKGHSHVYWYRQLPEEGLKFMVYLQKENIIDESGMPKERFSAEFPKEGPSILRIQQVVRGDSAAYFCASSPETSGETYEQFFGPGTRLTVL.

This sequence joins TRBV13 and TRBJ2-3; D may be TRBD2 (7 bases). The germline V gene has CDR1 PRHDT and CDR2 FYEKMQ (reference sequence). V dropped 5 bases and J dropped 1 base, with 19 bases sitting between them. The CDR3 extends over 17 amino acids. CDR3 protein: CASSTLGGGHGTDTQYF. The CDR3 coding sequence is TGTGCCAGCAGCACTTTGGGCGGGGGCCACGGCACAGATACGCAGTATTTT. The whole variable domain, remainder taken from reference TRBV13 and TRBJ2-3, is AAGVIQSPRHLIKEKRETATLKCYPIPRHDTVYWYQQGPGQDPQFLISFYEKMQSDKGSIPDRFSAQQFSDYHSELNMSSLELGDSALYFCASSTLGGGHGTDTQYFGPGTRLTVL.

The chain carries TRBV7-9 and TRBJ2-5; possible D gene TRBD1, 6 bases. CDR3 length: 14 residues. Germline CDR1 reads SEHNR; CDR2 reads FQNEAQ (reference sequence). The V end lost 4 bases, the J end lost 5 bases, and 14 bases lay between the germline ends. The CDR3 DNA follows: TGTGCCAGCAGCTCCAGCTACAGGGTCGAGACCCAGTACTTC. Its translation: CASSSSYRVETQYF.

The genes are TRBV19 and TRBJ2-4; TRBD1 agrees at 9 bases. V dropped 6 bases and J dropped 8; count of bases not matched to a gene: 8. Germline V gene sequence: CDR1 LNHDA, CDR2 SQIVND (reference sequence). The CDR3 loop spans 14 amino acids. In DNA form, the CDR3 reads TGTGCCAGTAGCCCGACAGGGGGGACGCACATTCAGTACTTC. Its translation is CASSPTGGTHIQYF.

This clone turned up a few times. This chain connects TRBV5-8 to TRBJ2-6, with 7 nucleotides matching TRBD1. V lost 3 bases and J lost 0; bases outside the gene matches: 6. The CDR3 runs to 17 residues. The germline gives CDR1 SGHTS, CDR2 YDEGEE. The CDR3 region has the DNA TGTGCCAGCAGCTCCGGGACAGTGCCCTCTGGGGCCAACGTCCTGACTTTC. It translates to CASSSGTVPSGANVLTF.

This clone came up a few times. This sequence joins TRBV4-2 and TRBJ1-1; 7 bases agree with TRBD1. J lost 7 bases, V lost 2 bases, and 13 bases had no gene match. This CDR3 is 16 amino acids long. Germline V gives CDR1 LGHNA, CDR2 YNFKEQ. The CDR3 sequence: CASSQNRGPGPVEAFF. CDR3 DNA: TGTGCCAGCAGCCAAAACAGGGGTCCCGGCCCCGTTGAAGCTTTCTTT.

Comment on this clone: Other DNA sequences from this sample encode an identical CDR3 as well. In nucleotides, the CDR3 is TGCGCCAGCAGCTTGGCCCCTCCGAACACTGAAGCTTTCTTT. Translation gives CASSLAPPNTEAFF. The rearrangement joins TRBV5-1 to TRBJ1-1; no clear D. The V gene lost 0 bases and the J gene lost 1 base, with 7 bases spanning the gap. Germline-derived CDR1 and CDR2 are SGHRS and YFSETQ. The CDR3 is 14 amino acids.